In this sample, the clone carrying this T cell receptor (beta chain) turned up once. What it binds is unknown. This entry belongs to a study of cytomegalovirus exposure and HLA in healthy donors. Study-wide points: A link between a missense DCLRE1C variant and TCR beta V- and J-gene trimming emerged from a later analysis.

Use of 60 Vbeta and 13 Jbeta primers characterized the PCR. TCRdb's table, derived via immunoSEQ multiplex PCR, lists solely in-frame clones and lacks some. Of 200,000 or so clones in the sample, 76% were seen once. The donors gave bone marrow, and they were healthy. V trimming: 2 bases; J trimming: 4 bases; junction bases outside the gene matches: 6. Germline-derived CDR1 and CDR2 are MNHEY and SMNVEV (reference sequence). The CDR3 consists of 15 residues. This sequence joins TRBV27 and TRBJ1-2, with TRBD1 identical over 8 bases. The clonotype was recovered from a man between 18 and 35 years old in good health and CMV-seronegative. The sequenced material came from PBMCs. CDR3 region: CASSLSRDRTYGYTF. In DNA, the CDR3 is TGTGCCAGCAGTTTAAGCCGGGACAGGACCTATGGCTACACCTTC.